Described below is a single T cell receptor (beta chain) sequence and its context. The data belong to a study of long-term antiretroviral therapy in people with HIV. Study at large: When the earliest samples were collected, ART was typically delayed until CD4 counts fell.

The CDR3 is made up of 14 amino acids. With 5 bases removed from V and 5 bases from J, the gap between germline ends came to 13 bases. The V gene's germline CDR1 is SEHNR and CDR2 FQNEAQ (reference sequence). Cryopreserved PBMC, at about 0.95-10 million per sample, were present before DNA extraction. Survey-level immunoSEQ v3.0 assays were run. Each sample had sequencing targeting roughly 40,000-50,000 T-cell genomes. Assay used: immunoSEQ multiplex PCR; TCRdb lists only in-frame clones, some missing. The data show some 33,000 clones, about 96% seen once. The receptor comes from a man aged 25-45 years with HIV. This rearrangement joins TRBV7-9 to TRBJ2-1; D tentatively reads TRBD1 or TRBD2 (5 bases each). The source was unsorted PBMCs, collected roughly 6.4 years after starting antiretroviral therapy. In DNA form, the CDR3 reads TGTGCCAGCAGCCCGGGGCCTCCAAACAATGAGCAGTTCTTC. Amino acids: CASSPGPPNNEQFF. Full variable domain (missing parts from reference TRBV7-9 and TRBJ2-1): DTGVSQNPRHKITKRGQNVTFRCDPISEHNRLYWYRQTLGQGPEFLTYFQNEAQLEKSRLLSDRFSAERPKGSFSTLEIQRTEQGDSAMYLCASSPGPPNNEQFFGPGTRLTVL.